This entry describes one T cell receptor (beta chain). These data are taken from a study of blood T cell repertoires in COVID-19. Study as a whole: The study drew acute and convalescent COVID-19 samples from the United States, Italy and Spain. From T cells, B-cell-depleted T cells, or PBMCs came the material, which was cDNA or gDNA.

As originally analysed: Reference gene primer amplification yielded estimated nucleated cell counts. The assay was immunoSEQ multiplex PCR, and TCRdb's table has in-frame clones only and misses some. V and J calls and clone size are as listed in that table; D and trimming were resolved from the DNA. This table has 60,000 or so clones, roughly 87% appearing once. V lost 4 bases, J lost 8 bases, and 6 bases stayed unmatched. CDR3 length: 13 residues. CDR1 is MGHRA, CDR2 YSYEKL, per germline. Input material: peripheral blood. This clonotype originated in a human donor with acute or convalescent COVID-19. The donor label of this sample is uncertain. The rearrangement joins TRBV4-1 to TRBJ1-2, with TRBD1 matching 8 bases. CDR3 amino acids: CASSRRTGYGYTF. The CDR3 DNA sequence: TGCGCCAGCAGCCGACGGACAGGGTACGGCTACACCTTC.